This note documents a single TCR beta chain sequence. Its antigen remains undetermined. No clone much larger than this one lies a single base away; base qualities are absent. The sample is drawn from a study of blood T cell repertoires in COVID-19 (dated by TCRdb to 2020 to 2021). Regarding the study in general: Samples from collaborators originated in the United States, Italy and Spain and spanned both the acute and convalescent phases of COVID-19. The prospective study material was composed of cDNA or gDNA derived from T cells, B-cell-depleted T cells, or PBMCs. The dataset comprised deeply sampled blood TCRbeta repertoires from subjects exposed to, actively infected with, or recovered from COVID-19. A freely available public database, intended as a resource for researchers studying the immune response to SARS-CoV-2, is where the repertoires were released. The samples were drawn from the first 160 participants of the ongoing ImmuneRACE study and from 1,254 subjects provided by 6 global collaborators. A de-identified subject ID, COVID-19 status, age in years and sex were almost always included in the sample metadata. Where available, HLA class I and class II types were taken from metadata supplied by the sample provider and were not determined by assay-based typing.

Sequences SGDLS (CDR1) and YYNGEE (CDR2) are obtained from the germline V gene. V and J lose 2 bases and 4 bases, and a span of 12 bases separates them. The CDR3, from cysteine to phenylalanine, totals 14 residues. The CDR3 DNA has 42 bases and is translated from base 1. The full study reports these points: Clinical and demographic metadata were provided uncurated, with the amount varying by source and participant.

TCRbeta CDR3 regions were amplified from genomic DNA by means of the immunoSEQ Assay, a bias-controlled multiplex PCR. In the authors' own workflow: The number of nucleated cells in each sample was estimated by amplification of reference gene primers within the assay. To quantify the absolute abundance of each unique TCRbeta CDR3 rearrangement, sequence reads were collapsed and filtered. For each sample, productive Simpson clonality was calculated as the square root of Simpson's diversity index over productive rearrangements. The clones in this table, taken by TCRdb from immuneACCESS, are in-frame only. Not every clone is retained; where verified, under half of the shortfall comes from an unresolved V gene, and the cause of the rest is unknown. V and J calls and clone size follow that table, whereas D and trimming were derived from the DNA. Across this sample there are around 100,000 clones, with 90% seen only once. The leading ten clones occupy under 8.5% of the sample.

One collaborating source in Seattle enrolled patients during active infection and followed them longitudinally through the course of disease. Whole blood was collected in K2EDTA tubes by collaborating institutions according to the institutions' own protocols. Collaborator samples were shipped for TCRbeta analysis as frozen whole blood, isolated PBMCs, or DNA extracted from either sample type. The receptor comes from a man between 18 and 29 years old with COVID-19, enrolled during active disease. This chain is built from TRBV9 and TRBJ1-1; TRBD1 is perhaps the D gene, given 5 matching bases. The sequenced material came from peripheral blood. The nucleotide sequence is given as TGTGCCAGCAGCGTGGAGGGGCAGGGCACTGAAGCTTTCTTT. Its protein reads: CASSVEGQGTEAFF.